These T cell receptor beta chains were read from a single sample in a study of blood T cell repertoires in COVID-19. TCRdb's table, derived via immunoSEQ multiplex PCR, lists solely in-frame clones and lacks some. The data contain approximately 270,000 clones, 75% to 90% of them singletons. Sequenced: PBMCs or T cells enriched from blood (not recorded which). Source of these receptors: a woman in her 30s with acute COVID-19. Each CDR3 is given without its conserved first and last residue. Where a row states a size, it is once, few, many or the class of an expanded clone; other rows omit it.

>.|TRBJ2-3|TRBV9
ASSVAPSSASGTDTQY
>.|TRBJ2-1|TRBV11-2
ASSLDPGLSTPNEQF
>.|TRBJ2-2|TRBV3-1/TRBV3-2
ASSQAGGAKTGELF
>.|TRBJ1-5|TRBV27
ASSFNHGDQPQH
>once|TRBJ2-7|TRBV5-6
ASTNANSGSPYEQY
>few|TRBJ2-7|TRBV2
ASSQGTGSYEQY
>.|TRBJ2-5|TRBV18
ASSPGGRQETQY
>.|TRBJ2-2|TRBV19
ASNPTSGLTTGELF
>.|TRBJ1-2|TRBV9
ASSVAAANGYT
>.|TRBJ1-5|TRBV21-1
ASSKPPGQGIESNQPQH
>.|TRBJ1-5|TRBV20-1
SASRLTDNQPQH
>.|TRBJ2-7|TRBV3-1/TRBV3-2
ASSPGLAGGEQY
>few|TRBJ2-7|TRBV28
ASTDSGLAASEQY
>.|TRBJ2-3|TRBV28
ASSAGGGTDTQY
>.|TRBJ2-7|TRBV6-2/TRBV6-3
ASSTGVGPYEQY
>.|TRBJ2-6|TRBV19
ASSPGTGFGANVLT
>.|TRBJ2-7|TRBV27
ASSEDRGDSYEQY
>.|TRBJ1-1|TRBV5-1
ASSLGGELRVGAF
>.|TRBJ2-2|TRBV11-3
ASSLESGLADYTGELF
>.|TRBJ1-1|TRBV7-2
ASSTRWNTEAF
>.|TRBJ2-7|TRBV7-2
ASSLSLAGKEQY